The clone carrying this T cell receptor (beta chain) was observed a handful of times. The entry originates in a study of blood T cells in healthy people across ages. V lost 4 bases and J lost 2; bases outside the gene matches: 5. The CDR3 has 16 amino acids. Germline V CDR1 and CDR2: SEHNR, FQNEAQ (reference sequence). The use of a sample-barcoded 5' primer and a J-beta primer mix characterized a second PCR of roughly 6 to 11 cycles. TCRdb ran MiXCR on the 5' RACE reads and lists one entry per CDR3 protein. The repertoire holds some 760,000 distinct CDR3 sequences, with around 25% as singletons. Every donor provided 7.5 to 10 milliliters of peripheral blood. These same records also appear under a second study, on T cells of mothers and their children. That work contributes: A primer called M1S, used in the second PCR, added sample barcodes and 2-4 random nucleotides.

The sequence was obtained from a boy aged 10-17 years in good health. The chain uses TRBV7-9 and TRBJ2-2, with 9 bases that match TRBD1. Source material: blood. CDR3 loop: CASSWAGQGNTGELFF. Here the CDR3 DNA reads TGTGCCAGCAGCTGGGCGGGACAGGGCAACACCGGGGAGCTGTTTTTT.